This TCR beta chain emerged from a study of OX40 agonist ivuxolimab in advanced cancers. Study conclusions and caveats: At 0.1 to 3.0 mg/kg and by week 6, clonal expansion occurred in CD4+ and CD8+ blood T cells. Compared with CD4+, CD8+ T cells on average had more expanded clones.

Individuals having autoimmune disease history or systemic immunosuppression were not enrolled. Turning to this clone: The antigen is unknown.

The assay was immunoSEQ multiplex PCR, and TCRdb's table has in-frame clones only and misses some. There are more than 60,000 clones in the sample; roughly 86% occur only once, and over 0.75% lies in the top ten. The CDR3 totals 14 residues. Germline-derived CDR1 and CDR2 are SGHRS and YFSETQ. Trimming removed 4 bases from V and 5 bases from J, with 13 bases in between. This clonotype originated in an adult with an advanced solid tumor such as melanoma, head and neck, liver or kidney cancer. The chain carries TRBV5-1 and TRBJ1-5, with D maybe TRBD1 (5 bases). The sequences come from CD4+ or CD8+ T cells sorted from blood, collected in a trial of the OX40 agonist ivuxolimab. The CDR3 DNA is TGCGCCAGCAGCCTAAATGGGGCTGATCAGCCCCAGCATTTT. This codes for CASSLNGADQPQHF. The full variable domain, its missing parts supplied by reference TRBV5-1 and TRBJ1-5, is KAGVTQTPRYLIKTRGQQVTLSCSPISGHRSVSWYQQTPGQGLQFLFEYFSETQRNKGNFPGRFSGRQFSNSRSEMNVSTLELGDSALYLCASSLNGADQPQHFGDGTRLSIL.